This T cell receptor (beta chain) was documented in a study of blood T cell repertoires in COVID-19 (dated by TCRdb to 2020 to 2022). With respect to the entire study: Samples from collaborators originated in the United States, Italy and Spain and spanned both the acute and convalescent phases of COVID-19. The material from the prospective study consisted of cDNA or gDNA derived from T cells, B-cell-depleted T cells, or PBMCs. The dataset comprised deeply sampled blood TCRbeta repertoires from subjects exposed to, actively infected with, or recovered from COVID-19. The repertoires were released in a freely available public database meant as a resource for research on the immune response to SARS-CoV-2. Samples came from the ongoing ImmuneRACE study (first 160 participants) plus 1,254 subjects from 6 global collaborators. A de-identified subject ID, COVID-19 status, age in years and sex were almost always included in the sample metadata. Where HLA class I and class II types were available, the types were taken from metadata supplied by the sample provider, not from assay-based typing.

CDR1 and CDR2 are read off the germline V gene as SGHVT and SQSDAQ. The cysteine opens and the phenylalanine closes a CDR3 of 11 amino acids. CDR3 DNA is the only sequence kept; it has 33 bases, read in frame from the first base. TCRbeta CDR3 regions were amplified from genomic DNA by means of the immunoSEQ Assay, a bias-controlled multiplex PCR. The source study handled its data this way. The number of nucleated cells in each sample was estimated by amplification of reference gene primers within the assay. To quantify the absolute abundance of each unique TCRbeta CDR3 rearrangement, sequence reads were collapsed and filtered. For each sample, productive Simpson clonality was calculated as the square root of Simpson's diversity index over productive rearrangements. This is the immuneACCESS table as TCRdb keeps it, with only in-frame sequences that have V and J called. A part of the clones is gone; compared with another copy, unresolved V genes explain less than half, and the rest is unexplained. V and J calls and clone size follow that table, whereas D and trimming were derived from the DNA. This sample is represented by over 300,000 clones; roughly 85% of them were singletons. The top ten hold more than 6% of the sample.

Collaborating institutions collected whole blood in K2EDTA tubes following their own protocols. For TCRbeta analysis, collaborators shipped samples in one of three forms: frozen whole blood, isolated PBMCs, or DNA extracted from either of those sample types. Notes on this clone: It has no known antigen specificity. Per-nucleotide qualities are absent, and no much larger clonotype sits a single base away.

The paper as a whole reports these results and caveats: How much clinical and demographic metadata was included differed by source and by participant, and the metadata was provided uncurated.

This receptor was taken from a human donor in a cohort sampled during active COVID-19. The V and J genes are TRBV7-4 and TRBJ1-2, with TRBD1 perhaps the D gene, on 6 matching bases. The sequenced sample consisted of peripheral blood. The CDR3 loop reads CSVGQFYGYTF. The nucleotide sequence reads as follows: TGTTCGGTTGGACAGTTCTATGGCTACACCTTC. Reference TRBV7-4 and TRBJ1-2 genes cover what lies past the CDR3, so the full variable domain is GAGVSQSPRYKVAKRGRDVALRCDSISGHVTLYWYRQTLGQGSEVLTYSQSDAQRDKSGRPSGRFSAERPERSVSTLKIQRTEQGDSAVYLCSVGQFYGYTFGSGTRLTVV.